This is a list of T cell receptor beta chains from one sample in a study of blood T cell repertoires in COVID-19. TCRdb's table, derived via immunoSEQ multiplex PCR, lists solely in-frame clones and lacks some. The sample holds around 380,000 clones, approximately 87% seen once. Input material: PBMCs or T cells enriched from blood (not recorded which). These TCRs come from a man aged 25 to 40 who had recovered from COVID-19. Each CDR3 is given with its conserved first and last residue. Fields, in order: clone size, D gene, CDR3 length, V gene, J gene, CDR3 protein, CDR3 DNA. D genes are given only for firm matches. Rows give clone size only sometimes, using once, few, many, or a class for an expanded clone.

.,.,14,TRBV23-1,TRBJ1-4,CASRIRWRRGKLFF,TGCGCCAGCCGTATCAGGTGGCGCCGGGGAAAACTGTTTTTT
.,TRBD1,14,TRBV19,TRBJ2-2,CASNPQGGRGELFF,TGTGCCAGTAATCCACAGGGGGGCAGGGGGGAGCTGTTTTTT
.,.,15,TRBV4-1,TRBJ1-2,CASSRSGGGNYGYTF,TGCGCCAGCAGCCGTAGCGGGGGGGGCAACTATGGCTACACCTTC
once,TRBD1,15,TRBV9,TRBJ1-6,CASSVGGQTNSPLHF,TGTGCCAGCAGCGTAGGGGGACAGACGAATTCACCCCTCCACTTT
.,.,12,TRBV11-1,TRBJ2-3,CASSPGWESKYF,TGTGCCAGCAGCCCGGGCTGGGAGTCGAAGTATTTT
.,.,13,TRBV6-5,TRBJ1-5,CAAGGGIAQPQHF,TGTGCCGCCGGGGGGGGGATAGCTCAGCCCCAGCATTTT
.,TRBD2,16,TRBV6-2/TRBV6-3,TRBJ2-1,CASSYGTSGGVNEQFF,TGTGCCAGCAGTTACGGGACTAGCGGGGGGGTAAATGAGCAGTTCTTC
.,.,14,TRBV2,TRBJ2-3,CASSVRWATDTQYF,TGTGCCAGCAGCGTTCGGTGGGCCACAGATACGCAGTATTTT
.,.,12,TRBV30,TRBJ1-2,CAWSGTVNGYTF,TGTGCCTGGAGTGGGACAGTGAATGGCTACACCTTC
.,TRBD1,14,TRBV4-1,TRBJ1-2,CASSTTQGDGGYTF,TGCGCCAGCAGCACTACACAGGGGGATGGAGGCTACACCTTC
.,.,12,TRBV6-2/TRBV6-3,TRBJ2-1,CASSLSSQGLFF,TGTGCCAGCAGCTTGTCGTCCCAGGGTTTGTTCTTC
.,.,15,TRBV5-6,TRBJ1-1,CASSLPPRGHTEAFF,TGTGCCAGCAGCTTGCCCCCTAGAGGGCACACTGAAGCTTTCTTT
.,TRBD1,14,TRBV18,TRBJ1-1,CASSVTTGGTEAFF,TGTGCCAGCTCAGTGACAACAGGGGGCACTGAAGCTTTCTTT
few,.,18,TRBV5-4,TRBJ1-6,CASSLAGREGSYNSPLHF,TGTGCCAGCAGCTTGGCCGGCAGGGAAGGTTCCTATAATTCACCCCTCCACTTT
.,.,13,TRBV19,TRBJ2-7,CASSIRTHYEQYF,TGTGCCAGTAGTATCCGGACACACTACGAGCAGTACTTC
.,.,15,TRBV6-1,TRBJ1-5,CASSEGAIGNQPQHF,TGTGCCAGCAGTGAGGGGGCTATTGGCAATCAGCCCCAGCATTTT
.,.,16,TRBV9,TRBJ1-4,CASSVGPGQINEKLFF,TGTGCCAGCAGCGTAGGACCTGGACAGATAAATGAAAAACTGTTTTTT
.,.,12,TRBV6-5,TRBJ2-2,CASSLTGGELFF,TGTGCCAGCAGCCTTACGGGGGGGGAGCTGTTTTTT
.,TRBD1,14,TRBV30,TRBJ1-5,CAWRPGQGPAPQHF,TGTGCCTGGAGACCGGGACAGGGGCCTGCGCCCCAGCATTTT
.,.,13,TRBV19,TRBJ2-3,CASSIPAGDTQYF,TGTGCCAGTAGTATCCCAGCGGGAGATACGCAGTATTTT
.,TRBD2,15,TRBV27,TRBJ2-1,CASSSVGGGANEQFF,TGTGCCAGCAGTTCGGTTGGCGGGGGGGCGAATGAGCAGTTCTTC
.,.,16,TRBV5-8,TRBJ2-7,CASSFFGGKWLYEQYF,TGTGCCAGCAGCTTCTTCGGGGGTAAATGGCTCTACGAGCAGTACTTC
.,TRBD1,15,TRBV5-1,TRBJ1-6,CASNLGTGQNSPLHF,TGCGCCAGCAACTTGGGGACAGGCCAAAATTCACCCCTCCACTTT
.,.,12,TRBV9,TRBJ2-3,CASSPPGYTQYF,TGTGCCAGCAGCCCGCCCGGTTATACGCAGTATTTT
.,.,18,TRBV10-3,TRBJ1-2,CAISESVGAERSNYGYTF,TGTGCCATCAGTGAGTCCGTAGGGGCAGAAAGATCTAACTATGGCTACACCTTC
.,.,14,TRBV27,TRBJ1-1,CASNPPGGSTEAFF,TGTGCCAGCAATCCGCCCGGTGGGAGCACTGAAGCTTTCTTT
.,.,16,TRBV10-3,TRBJ1-2,CAISESTTATNYGYTF,TGTGCCATCAGTGAGTCGACGACAGCTACTAACTATGGCTACACCTTC
.,.,13,TRBV18,TRBJ2-5,CASSPDSQETQYF,TGTGCCAGCTCACCTGACAGTCAAGAGACCCAGTACTTC
.,TRBD1,16,TRBV4-2,TRBJ2-2,CASSQPGQGDTGELFF,TGTGCCAGCAGCCAACCGGGACAGGGTGACACCGGGGAGCTGTTTTTT
.,.,12,TRBV29-1,TRBJ1-4,CSAGSPREKLFF,TGCAGCGCCGGATCACCTAGGGAAAAACTGTTTTTT
few,.,14,TRBV6-2/TRBV6-3,TRBJ2-3,CASSWGRGTDTQYF,TGTGCCAGCAGTTGGGGCAGGGGCACAGATACGCAGTATTTT
.,.,15,TRBV7-8,TRBJ1-2,CASSPSRGENYGYTF,TGTGCCAGCAGCCCTAGCAGAGGCGAAAACTATGGCTACACCTTC
.,.,14,TRBV19,TRBJ2-1,CASSIMPGVNEQFF,TGTGCCAGTAGTATAATGCCAGGGGTCAATGAGCAGTTCTTC
once,TRBD1,14,TRBV5-6,TRBJ2-7,CASSLQDRVYEQYF,TGTGCCAGCAGCTTGCAGGACAGGGTCTACGAGCAGTACTTC
.,.,16,TRBV27,TRBJ1-5,CASSLSNAGGGQPQHF,TGTGCCAGCAGTTTATCGAACGCGGGGGGCGGACAGCCCCAGCATTTT
.,.,14,TRBV3-1/TRBV3-2,TRBJ1-2,CASSPQASRYGYTF,TGTGCCAGCAGCCCACAGGCATCTAGATATGGCTACACCTTC
.,TRBD1,14,TRBV27,TRBJ1-1,CASRTGGIDTEAFF,TGTGCCAGCAGGACAGGGGGTATCGACACTGAAGCTTTCTTT
.,TRBD1,12,TRBV19,TRBJ1-1,CASRGQGISAFF,TGTGCCAGTAGGGGACAGGGGATTTCGGCTTTCTTT
.,TRBD1,16,TRBV10-3,TRBJ1-1,CAISESGRQGDTEAFF,TGTGCCATCAGTGAGTCGGGTCGACAGGGGGACACTGAAGCTTTCTTT
.,.,14,TRBV5-1,TRBJ2-2,CASSPSSPTGELFF,TGCGCCAGCAGTCCGAGTTCTCCCACCGGGGAGCTGTTTTTT
.,TRBD2,17,TRBV15,TRBJ2-1,CATSRPRGGALNNEQFF,TGTGCCACCAGCCGCCCTCGGGGGGGGGCCCTGAACAATGAGCAGTTCTTC
once,.,15,TRBV15,TRBJ2-1,CATSRDTNSYNEQFF,TGTGCCACCAGCAGAGACACAAACTCCTACAATGAGCAGTTCTTC
.,TRBD1,16,TRBV19,TRBJ1-4,CASTSLWGQRNEKLFF,TGTGCCAGTACCTCGTTATGGGGACAGCGTAATGAAAAACTGTTTTTT
.,.,13,TRBV9,TRBJ1-1,CASSDGHNTEAFF,TGTGCCAGCAGCGATGGACACAACACTGAAGCTTTCTTT
few,TRBD1,14,TRBV5-1,TRBJ1-1,CASSATGANTEAFF,TGCGCCAGCAGCGCCACAGGGGCGAACACTGAAGCTTTCTTT
.,TRBD1,13,TRBV12-3/TRBV12-4,TRBJ2-7,CASSWYRGDEQYF,TGTGCCAGCAGCTGGTACAGGGGCGACGAGCAGTACTTC
.,.,21,TRBV10-2,TRBJ1-6,CASSREGTGLENRIRNSPLHF,TGCGCCAGCAGCCGGGAGGGGACTGGGTTGGAAAATAGAATAAGGAATTCACCCCTCCACTTT
.,TRBD2,14,TRBV27,TRBJ2-5,CASSPLLAGETQYF,TGTGCCAGCAGTCCCCTACTAGCGGGAGAGACCCAGTACTTC
.,.,13,TRBV5-1,TRBJ2-7,CASSSGLAYEQYF,TGCGCCAGCAGCTCGGGACTGGCCTACGAGCAGTACTTC
.,TRBD2,16,TRBV6-1,TRBJ2-1,CASSEAPAGVYNEQFF,TGTGCCAGCAGTGAAGCGCCAGCGGGGGTTTACAATGAGCAGTTCTTC
.,TRBD1,14,TRBV7-2,TRBJ2-7,CASSTGTEMYEQYF,TGTGCCAGCAGCACCGGGACAGAGATGTACGAGCAGTACTTC
.,TRBD1,15,TRBV19,TRBJ1-2,CASTLAPGQGGGYTF,TGTGCCAGTACTTTGGCCCCGGGACAGGGAGGTGGCTACACCTTC
.,TRBD1,14,TRBV2,TRBJ1-5,CASSSQGSNQPQHF,TGTGCCAGCAGTTCACAGGGGAGCAATCAGCCCCAGCATTTT
.,TRBD2,13,TRBV6-2/TRBV6-3,TRBJ2-7,CASSYGSSGVQYF,TGTGCCAGCAGTTACGGATCTAGCGGGGTGCAGTACTTC
.,.,15,TRBV25-1,TRBJ2-1,CASSEEGGAYNEQFF,TGTGCCAGCAGTGAAGAGGGGGGGGCGTACAATGAGCAGTTCTTC